One and the same sample provided the 17 T cell receptor beta chains below, sequenced in a study of metastatic and nonmetastatic thyroid tumors. Not a single patient had been given any form of treatment at any point before undergoing thyroid surgery. TCRdb re-processed the PCR reads through MiXCR. Altogether 23,000 or so clones are present, more than 25% being singletons, with the ten largest covering approximately 20%. The sequenced material came from blood. All receptors derive from a female donor with papillary thyroid cancer or a benign thyroid nodule (not recorded which). Some clones in this sample may be carry-over from other donors' samples.

This clone was seen many times. V usage is TRBV4-2 and J usage is TRBJ1-2; D remains ambiguous. The germline gives CDR1 LGHNA, CDR2 YNFKEQ. Trimming shortened V by 0 bases and J by 5 bases, and 22 bases separated the two germline ends. The CDR3 length is 18 residues. The CDR3 DNA reads as TGTGCCAGCAGCCAAGATGTCAGAGACTGGACCCACACTTATGGCTACACCTTC. This codes for CASSQDVRDWTHTYGYTF.

This clone occurred many times. The V call is TRBV6-1, the J call TRBJ2-4, with D possibly being TRBD2 (6 bases). V was shortened by 0 bases and J by 7 bases, with 13 bases between the two germline ends. The CDR3 sequence is 15 residues long. CDR1 is MNHNS, CDR2 SASEGT, per germline. The CDR3 sequence is CASSEAGGARNIQYF. DNA for the CDR3: TGTGCCAGCAGTGAAGCTGGAGGGGCTCGGAACATTCAGTACTTC.

With respect to this clone: One end of the junction fails to match germline, which may point to a read error. The chain combines TRBV4-3 with TRBJ1-1, with unresolved D. The CDR3 length is 14 residues. Per germline, CDR1 LGHNA and CDR2 YSLEER. The CDR3 loop is CASSQDSGNTEAFF. In DNA, the CDR3 is TGCGCGAGCAGCCAAGACTCCGGGAACACTGAAGCTTTCTTT.

The chain uses TRBV6-1 and TRBJ2-3; perhaps TRBD2 as D (6 bases). The CDR3 runs to 15 residues. V lost 6 bases and J 2 bases, leaving 15 bases between the germline ends. From germline, CDR1 is MNHNS and CDR2 SASEGT. Written as DNA, the CDR3 is TGTGCCAGCAGAAGGGACTCCTCTTACACAGATACGCAGTATTTT. This gives the protein CASRRDSSYTDTQYF.

The chain uses TRBV4-1 and TRBJ1-5, with a tentative D call TRBD1 (5 bases). With 6 bases removed from V and 2 bases from J, the gap between germline ends came to 11 bases. The length of the CDR3 is 14 residues. The germline V gene encodes CDR1 MGHRA and CDR2 YSYEKL. The CDR3 bases are TGCGCCAGCAGTGATGACAGTCGCAATCAGCCCCAGCATTTT. This codes for CASSDDSRNQPQHF.

By proportion, this clone is medium-sized. V and J are TRBV5-1 and TRBJ1-3, with unresolved D. Germline V CDR1 and CDR2: SGHRS, YFSETQ. This CDR3 contains 16 residues. With 2 bases removed from V and 0 bases from J, the gap between germline ends came to 12 bases. CDR3 protein: CASSFSPEISGNTIYF. DNA of the CDR3: TGCGCCAGCAGCTTTTCCCCCGAGATCTCTGGAAACACCATATATTTT.

This clone was counted a few times. J is TRBJ2-5 and V is TRBV6-2 or TRBV6-3; a weak D match, TRBD2 (5 bases). V lost 7 bases to trimming and J lost 9 bases, with 21 bases between them. CDR3 length: 14 residues. Germline V lookup: CDR1 MNHEY, CDR2 SVGEGT. The CDR3 is CASTTRQTLVAQYF. The CDR3, as DNA: TGTGCCAGCACTACTAGGCAGACTTTGGTGGCCCAGTACTTC.

Ten or more counts support this clone. This sequence joins TRBV13 and TRBJ2-3; D is undetermined. The V and J ends lost 2 bases and 1 base respectively, with 10 bases between them. From germline, CDR1 is PRHDT and CDR2 FYEKMQ (reference sequence). The CDR3 is 15 amino acids. The CDR3 DNA sequence: TGTGCCAGCAGCTTATTAGGTCAGCGCACAGATACGCAGTATTTT. Protein product: CASSLLGQRTDTQYF.

At least ten counts were recorded for this clone. V gene TRBV24-1 combines with J gene TRBJ1-1; D is ambiguous. V shed 0 bases and J shed 5 bases, with 3 bases lying between them. The germline V gene encodes CDR1 KGHDR and CDR2 SFDVKD. This CDR3 contains 12 residues. DNA of the CDR3: TGTGCCACCAGTGATTTGAGGACTGAAGCTTTCTTT. It translates to CATSDLRTEAFF.

The chain employs TRBV19 and TRBJ2-3, with D possibly TRBD1 on 5 matching bases. The germline V gene has CDR1 LNHDA and CDR2 SQIVND (reference sequence). The V and J ends lost 0 bases and 2 bases respectively, with 15 bases between them. CDR3 length: 17 amino acids. The CDR3 DNA is TGTGCCAGTAGTATAGACCCTATCGACAGCTTCACAGATACGCAGTATTTT. Translated, it gives CASSIDPIDSFTDTQYF.

This clone turned up a few times. J is TRBJ1-6 and V is TRBV19, with D hard to call. This CDR3 contains 14 residues. V dropped 6 bases and J dropped 8 bases, with 14 bases sitting between them. Germline CDR1 and CDR2: LNHDA and SQIVND (reference sequence). CDR3 protein: CASRSFQRDSPLHF. The DNA of the CDR3 is TGTGCCAGTAGGTCCTTTCAACGAGATTCACCCCTCCACTTT.

The rearrangement uses TRBV30 and TRBJ2-7; D perhaps matches TRBD2 (6 bases). Looked up from germline, CDR1 is GTSNPN and CDR2 is SVGIG (reference sequence). This CDR3 contains 12 residues. V lost 2 bases to trimming and J lost 4 bases, with 9 bases between them. CDR3 sequence reads: CAWSKGRYEQYF. Written as DNA, the CDR3 is TGTGCCTGGAGTAAGGGGAGGTACGAGCAGTACTTC.

As regards this clone: Since the CDR3 does not end with the conserved phenylalanine or tryptophan, this likely comes from a read error. This sequence joins TRBV7-3 and TRBJ2-1; the D call may be TRBD1 or TRBD2 (5 bases each). V lost 4 bases, J lost 13 bases, and 23 bases lay in between. The germline CDR1 and CDR2 sequences are SGHTA and FQGTGA. This CDR3 contains 15 residues. CDR3 amino acids: CASSSPGIPSRDQFV. The CDR3 nucleotides read TGTGCCAGCAGCTCACCGGGAATCCCATCAAGGGACCAGTTCGTC.

This clone turned up a few times. The chain couples TRBV6-1 to TRBJ1-3; no definite D call. The CDR3 loop spans 13 amino acids. CDR1 is MNHNS and CDR2 is SASEGT in the germline V gene. The germline V and J ends were trimmed by 6 bases and 0 bases, with 6 bases remaining between them. The CDR3 protein is CASRDSSGNTIYF. CDR3 nucleotide sequence: TGTGCCAGCAGGGACTCCTCTGGAAACACCATATATTTT.

This clone has just a few counts. V usage is TRBV6-1 and J usage is TRBJ2-7; D unresolved. The V and J ends lost 1 base and 2 bases respectively, with 9 bases between them. The germline CDR1 and CDR2 sequences are MNHNS and SASEGT. The CDR3 loop spans 14 amino acids. CDR3: CASSEEDGPYEQYF. As DNA, the CDR3 is TGTGCCAGCAGTGAAGAGGACGGACCCTACGAGCAGTACTTC.

This clone occurred many times. A junction end diverges from the germline sequence, so it may reflect a read error. CDR3 protein: CASSPRRTSASQEAQYF. The DNA for the CDR3 is TGTGCCAGCAGCCCGAGGAGGACTAGCGCGAGCCAAGAGGCCCAGTACTTC. The rearrangement uses TRBV4-2 and TRBJ2-5, with 9 bases lining up with TRBD2. Looked up from germline, CDR1 is LGHNA and CDR2 is YNFKEQ. This CDR3 spans 17 amino acids.

The chain is built from TRBV20-1 and TRBJ2-7; 12 bases are a match to TRBD1. The CDR3 contains 15 residues. V trimming: 5 bases; J trimming: 4 bases; junction bases outside the gene matches: 9. The germline V gene encodes CDR1 DFQATT and CDR2 SNEGSKA (reference sequence). The CDR3 bases are TGCAGTGCTTCCGGGACAGGGGGCTTAAAGTACGAGCAGTACTTC. Protein product: CSASGTGGLKYEQYF.